What follows are 15 T cell receptor beta chains derived from one specimen sequenced in a study of blood T cells in healthy people across ages. Next came a second PCR, run for roughly 6 to 11 cycles, which used a sample-barcoded 5' primer along with a J-beta primer mix. TCRdb fed the 5' RACE reads into MiXCR, producing one record per CDR3 protein. The table includes 1.5 million or so distinct CDR3 sequences, roughly 43% detected once. The sequencing input was blood. The receptors were sampled from a woman under 30 in good health.

The rearrangement uses TRBV28 and TRBJ1-5; TRBD1 aligns across 7 bases. The CDR3 loop spans 16 amino acids. Trimming cost V 7 bases and J 5 bases; bases outside gene matches: 14. Germline-derived CDR1 and CDR2 are MDHEN and SYDVKM. CDR3 coding DNA: TGTGCCAGCAATCCCTCAGACAGGGTCACTGATCAGCCCCAGCATTTT. As protein: CASNPSDRVTDQPQHF.

V usage is TRBV12-5 and J usage is TRBJ1-5; the D is unclear. The CDR3 runs to 15 residues. Germline CDR1 LGHNT, CDR2 FRNRAP. Trimming stripped 7 bases from V and 4 bases from J, with 17 bases between. The CDR3 nucleotides are TGTGCTAGTGCCCCCGTGGCAGAACTAAATCAGCCCCAGCATTTT. Encoded protein: CASAPVAELNQPQHF.

The rearrangement joins TRBV5-1 to TRBJ2-1; no clear D. Trimming shortened V by 2 bases and J by 1 base, and 10 bases separated the two germline ends. The CDR3 consists of 15 residues. Looked up from germline, CDR1 is SGHRS and CDR2 is YFSETQ. Here the CDR3 DNA reads TGCGCCAGCAGCTTATCGGCGGTTTCCTACAATGAGCAGTTCTTC. Encoded protein: CASSLSAVSYNEQFF.

This chain connects TRBV2 to TRBJ2-3, with no clear D. The germline gives CDR1 SNHLY, CDR2 FYNNEI. The CDR3 loop spans 15 amino acids. V lost 3 bases and J 1 base, leaving 11 bases between the germline ends. The CDR3 nucleotides are TGTGCCAGCAGTGATTCGTCGGTAGGCACAGATACGCAGTATTTT. Protein: CASSDSSVGTDTQYF.

This clonotype came up a few times. V and J are TRBV7-2 and TRBJ1-3; 7 nucleotides line up with TRBD1. CDR3 length equals 17 residues. With 1 base clipped from V and 0 bases from J, the junction kept 6 bases outside the gene matches. Germline V gene data show CDR1 as SGHTA and CDR2 as FQGNSA. As DNA, the CDR3 is TGTGCCAGCAGCTTAGGGACAGGCAGTTCCTCTGGAAACACCATATATTTT. This sequence encodes CASSLGTGSSSGNTIYF.

The V gene is TRBV12-3 or TRBV12-4, the J gene TRBJ2-7; the match to TRBD1 covers 8 bases. The V gene end was trimmed by 6 bases and the J gene end by 5 bases; junction bases not matched to a gene: 12. The CDR3 sequence is 15 residues long. The CDR3 bases are TGTGCCAGCAGCCTTCGGACAGGGTTTAATCACGAGCAGTACTTC. Residues: CASSLRTGFNHEQYF.

This chain links TRBV3-1 with TRBJ1-1; tentative D call: TRBD1 (5 bases). V was shortened by 3 bases and J by 7 bases, with 12 bases between the two germline ends. The germline V gene encodes CDR1 LGHDT and CDR2 YNNKEL (reference sequence). CDR3 length: 13 amino acids. The CDR3 sequence: CASSHGPGVEAFF. Here the CDR3 DNA reads TGTGCCAGCAGCCATGGACCGGGGGTTGAAGCTTTCTTT.

This clonotype was detected only once. The chain is built from TRBV12-5 and TRBJ2-1, with D perhaps TRBD1 or TRBD2 (5 bases each). V lost 0 bases, J lost 0 bases, and 9 bases lay in between. CDR3 length equals 16 residues. Germline V gives CDR1 LGHNT, CDR2 FRNRAP. The CDR3 loop is CASGLVLGDSYNEQFF. The DNA of the CDR3 is TGTGCTAGTGGTTTGGTGTTGGGGGACTCCTACAATGAGCAGTTCTTC.

V is TRBV11-1 and J is TRBJ1-1, with D unresolved. V lost 1 base and J lost 9, with 6 bases in between. There are 11 residues in the CDR3. CDR1 and CDR2 from the germline V gene are SGHAT and FQDESV (reference sequence). The CDR3 loop reads CASSLGTQAFF. CDR3 nucleotides: TGTGCCAGCAGCTTAGGGACTCAAGCTTTCTTT.

The genes are TRBV9 and TRBJ2-3; a weak D match, TRBD2 (6 bases). V lost 4 bases and J 5 bases, leaving 14 bases between the germline ends. This CDR3 region has 14 residues. The germline V gene has CDR1 SGDLS and CDR2 YYNGEE. The CDR3 reads CASSPKRVRDTQYF. The CDR3 DNA is TGTGCCAGCAGCCCAAAGCGGGTCCGAGATACGCAGTATTTT.

This chain links TRBV3-1 with TRBJ2-1; D may match TRBD1 or TRBD2 (5 bases each). The CDR3 sequence is 17 residues long. From germline, CDR1 is LGHDT and CDR2 YNNKEL (reference sequence). Trimming shortened V by 4 bases and J by 8 bases, and 24 bases separated the two germline ends. This CDR3 reads CASSPLAKGERDHEQFF. CDR3 DNA sequence: TGTGCCAGCAGCCCCCTGGCCAAAGGGGAGCGTGACCATGAGCAGTTCTTC.

The chain is built from TRBV4-3 and TRBJ2-5; possible D gene TRBD1, 6 bases. V shed 1 base and J shed 4 bases, with 25 bases lying between them. CDR1 LGHNA and CDR2 YSLEER come from the germline V gene. This CDR3 has 19 residues. This chain's CDR3 is CASSQVFVDRNFFLETQYF. DNA for the CDR3: TGCGCCAGCAGCCAAGTATTCGTGGACAGAAATTTTTTTTTAGAGACCCAGTACTTC.

The gene calls are TRBV2 and TRBJ2-1; D assignment may be TRBD1 or TRBD2 (5 bases each). TRBJ2-7 explains the end of the DNA better; the J call may be wrong. The length of the CDR3 is 14 residues. Germline lookup yields CDR1 SNHLY and CDR2 FYNNEI. CDR3: CATEGKGYDNEQYF. DNA of the CDR3: TGTGCCACCGAGGGGAAGGGCTACGACAATGAGCAGTACTTC.

This chain's CDR3 is CASTAGRVDTGELFF. CDR3 in DNA: TGTGCCAGCACCGCGGGACGAGTAGACACCGGGGAGCTGTTTTTT. The rearrangement links TRBV7-9 to TRBJ2-2; perhaps TRBD2 as D (6 bases). Trimming took off 7 bases at V and 3 bases at J, with 15 bases between the two ends. The CDR3 covers 15 residues. CDR1 SEHNR and CDR2 FQNEAQ come from the germline V gene (reference sequence).

This clonotype was recorded a few times. This sequence joins TRBV6-5 and TRBJ2-3, with D perhaps given as TRBD1 or TRBD2 (6 bases each). Deletions cut 4 bases from V and 2 bases from J, with 13 bases between. The germline gives CDR1 MNHEY, CDR2 SVGAGI. The CDR3 is 15 amino acids. The CDR3 nucleotides are TGTGCCAGCAGTTTAGGGGGGCTTGACACAGATACGCAGTATTTT. It translates to CASSLGGLDTDTQYF.